These 20 T cell receptor beta chains originate from one sample sequenced in a study of blood T cell repertoires in COVID-19. The assay was immunoSEQ multiplex PCR, and TCRdb's table has in-frame clones only and misses some. The data hold fewer than 350,000 clones, with about 76% observed a single time. The sample was peripheral blood. All receptors derive from a woman in her fifties or sixties with active or convalescent COVID-19.

The J gene is TRBJ1-1, the V gene TRBV3-1 (or the pseudogene TRBV3-2); 7 bases line up with TRBD1. J lost 1 base, V lost 5 bases, and 4 bases had no gene match. The CDR3 has 14 amino acids. CDR1 is LGHDT, CDR2 YNNKEL, per germline (reference sequence). The CDR3 DNA is TGTGCCAGCAGCGTATGGGACAGGAACACTGAAGCTTTCTTT. It specifies CASSVWDRNTEAFF.

The rearrangement links TRBV28 to TRBJ1-2, with D possibly being TRBD1 (6 bases). The V gene lost 8 bases and the J gene lost 4 bases, with 20 bases spanning the gap. The CDR3 runs to 15 residues. Germline V gives CDR1 MDHEN, CDR2 SYDVKM. CDR3 in amino acids: CASLQDQTGAYGYTF. CDR3 in DNA: TGTGCCAGCCTGCAGGACCAGACAGGAGCCTATGGCTACACCTTC.

The V call is TRBV18, the J call TRBJ2-1; the match to TRBD2 covers 7 bases. CDR3 length equals 16 residues. Germline V gene lookup returns CDR1 KGHSH and CDR2 LQKENI. Trimming removed 3 bases from V and 0 bases from J; junction bases left unmatched: 5. CDR3 coding DNA: TGTGCCAGCTCACCGCCCGGGGGGTCCTCCTACAATGAGCAGTTCTTC. Protein: CASSPPGGSSYNEQFF.

This chain uses TRBV30 with TRBJ1-2; the D is unclear. This CDR3 has 14 amino acids. Germline CDR1 and CDR2: GTSNPN and SVGIG (reference sequence). The V and J ends lost 4 bases and 5 bases respectively, with 17 bases between them. Written as DNA, the CDR3 is TGTGCCTGGATGCGGTTTCCACCTCCTTATGGCTACACCTTC. Translated, it gives CAWMRFPPPYGYTF. Based on the CDR3 plus reference TRBV30 and TRBJ1-2, the full variable domain is SQTIHQWPATLVQPVGSPLSLECTVEGTSNPNLYWYRQAAGRGLQLLFYSVGIGQISSEVPQNLSASRPQDRQFILSSKKLLLSDSGFYLCAWMRFPPPYGYTFGSGTRLTVV.

This chain connects TRBV29-1 to TRBJ2-7, with 10 bases that match TRBD1. Germline CDR1 SQVTM, CDR2 ANQGSEA. With 0 bases clipped from V and 3 bases from J, the junction kept 5 bases outside the gene matches. The CDR3 contains 15 residues. This chain's CDR3 is CSVEDTGQGLYEQYF. CDR3 nucleotide sequence: TGCAGCGTTGAAGATACGGGACAGGGGCTCTACGAGCAGTACTTC.

The V call is TRBV28, the J call TRBJ2-5, with 7 bases lining up with TRBD2. This CDR3 is 13 amino acids long. With 6 bases clipped from V and 2 bases from J, the junction kept 3 bases outside the gene matches. Germline V gene data show CDR1 as MDHEN and CDR2 as SYDVKM. The CDR3: CASRGGGQETQYF. CDR3 DNA: TGTGCCAGCAGGGGCGGGGGACAAGAGACCCAGTACTTC.

The V and J genes are TRBV2 and TRBJ2-7; tentative D call: TRBD2 (6 bases). V lost 3 bases to trimming and J lost 9 bases, with 24 bases between them. The germline V gene encodes CDR1 SNHLY and CDR2 FYNNEI. There are 16 residues in the CDR3. CDR3 DNA: TGTGCCAGCAGTGATTGGGGCGGGGCGAGCGGCGGGCGGCAGTACTTC. It encodes CASSDWGGASGGRQYF. The variable domain in full, with the rest retrieved from reference TRBV2 and TRBJ2-7, is EPEVTQTPSHQVTQMGQEVILRCVPISNHLYFYWYRQILGQKVEFLVSFYNNEISEKSEIFDDQFSVERPDGSNFTLKIRSTKLEDSAMYFCASSDWGGASGGRQYFGPGTRLTVT.

This clone appeared a single time. Written as DNA, the CDR3 is TGTGCCAGCAGCCACCGACTAGCGGGGGGCACAGATACGCAGTATTTT. It yields the protein CASSHRLAGGTDTQYF. This chain joins TRBV7-2 and TRBJ2-3; TRBD2 agrees at 12 bases. This CDR3 spans 16 amino acids. Germline trimming cut 5 bases from V and 1 base from J; bases unmatched to any gene: 4. Germline loops: CDR1 SGHTA, CDR2 FQGNSA.

The genes are TRBV27 and TRBJ2-7; 12 nucleotides line up with TRBD1. This CDR3 contains 15 residues. Trimming at V came to 3 bases and at J to 4 bases, leaving 4 bases not matched to a gene. The germline CDR1 and CDR2 sequences are MNHEY and SMNVEV (reference sequence). CDR3 in amino acids: CASSFRDRGLYEQYF. The CDR3, as DNA: TGTGCCAGCAGTTTCCGGGACAGGGGGCTTTACGAGCAGTACTTC.

The genes are TRBV5-6 and TRBJ2-7; 7 bases are shared with TRBD1. The CDR3 spans 15 residues. V lost 2 bases, J lost 3 bases, and 8 bases stayed unmatched. CDR1 and CDR2 (germline): SGHDT, YYEEEE. Written as DNA, the CDR3 is TGTGCCAGCAGCTTTCGTACAGGGGCTGTCTACGAGCAGTACTTC. Protein product: CASSFRTGAVYEQYF.

Comment on this clone: Other DNA sequences in the same sample also yield this CDR3. The chain uses TRBV5-1 and TRBJ1-2; no reliable D call. Trimming stripped 4 bases from V and 1 base from J, with 11 bases between. Germline V gives CDR1 SGHRS, CDR2 YFSETQ. The CDR3 covers 14 residues. CDR3 loop: CASSPSSINYGYTF. The CDR3 coding sequence is TGCGCCAGCAGCCCGAGTAGCATTAACTATGGCTACACCTTC.

The chain carries TRBV5-1 and TRBJ2-3; D is unresolved. CDR1 is SGHRS and CDR2 is YFSETQ in the germline V gene. CDR3 length: 14 amino acids. V lost 0 bases, J lost 4 bases, and 9 bases lay in between. CDR3 in amino acids: CASSLAIAPDTQYF. CDR3 coding DNA: TGCGCCAGCAGCTTGGCCATAGCTCCAGATACGCAGTATTTT.

This clone was recorded a few times. The rearrangement joins TRBV9 to TRBJ2-1; 8 bases are a match to TRBD1. Per the germline V gene, CDR1 is SGDLS and CDR2 is YYNGEE. J lost 3 bases, V lost 4 bases, and 3 bases had no gene match. The CDR3 is 14 residues long. DNA of the CDR3: TGTGCCAGCAGCTCCGGGACAGGCTACAATGAGCAGTTCTTC. It yields the protein CASSSGTGYNEQFF. The full variable domain, with the rest looked up from reference TRBV9 and TRBJ2-1, is DSGVTQTPKHLITATGQRVTLRCSPRSGDLSVYWYQQSLDQGLQFLIQYYNGEERAKGNILERFSAQQFPDLHSELNLSSLELGDSALYFCASSSGTGYNEQFFGPGTRLTVL.

The rearrangement links TRBV6-6 to TRBJ2-1; 12 bases fit TRBD2. The CDR3 is 16 amino acids. The V segment lost 2 bases and the J segment 3 bases; nucleotides outside the gene matches: 2. Germline CDR1 is MNHNY and CDR2 is SVGAGI (reference sequence). CDR3 residues: CASSYPTSGGYNEQFF. The CDR3 DNA sequence: TGTGCCAGCAGTTACCCGACTAGCGGGGGCTACAATGAGCAGTTCTTC.

The chain combines TRBV11-2 with TRBJ2-5; D perhaps matches TRBD2 (5 bases). The CDR3 is 14 amino acids. Between the trimmed V and J ends, which lost 5 bases and 7 bases, there was a span of 17 bases. Germline values: CDR1 SGHAT, CDR2 FQNNGV. This CDR3 is CASSPRSSGGTQYF. CDR3 nucleotide sequence: TGTGCCAGCAGCCCTCGGTCCAGCGGCGGGACCCAGTACTTC.

This chain joins TRBV29-1 and TRBJ2-1; 7 bases map to TRBD2. V lost 6 bases, J lost 7 bases, and 6 bases stayed unmatched. The CDR3 sequence is 12 residues long. Germline V gene data show CDR1 as SQVTM and CDR2 as ANQGSEA. The CDR3, as DNA: TGCAGCGTGGAAACTAGCGTGAATGAGCAGTTCTTC. Protein product: CSVETSVNEQFF.

The CDR3 here is CASSAEGRGDTDTQYF. DNA for the CDR3: TGTGCCAGCAGCGCCGAGGGCAGGGGTGACACAGATACGCAGTATTTT. The chain uses TRBV9 and TRBJ2-3, with TRBD1 as a possible D gene (6 bases). Germline CDR1 is SGDLS and CDR2 is YYNGEE. Trimming stripped 3 bases from V and 2 bases from J, with 16 bases between. The CDR3 is 16 residues long.

This clone appeared once. Here the CDR3 reads CASSVAPYLRGTGNEQFF. CDR3 in DNA: TGTGCCAGCAGCGTAGCGCCATACCTGCGGGGGACCGGGAATGAGCAGTTCTTC. The rearrangement links TRBV9 to TRBJ2-1; TRBD2 agrees at 7 bases. The CDR3 has 18 residues. Germline CDR1 and CDR2: SGDLS and YYNGEE. Losses at the gene ends were 0 bases for V and 7 bases for J; bases not matched to a gene: 16.

The J gene is TRBJ2-2, the V gene TRBV6-5; possible D gene TRBD2, 5 bases. This CDR3 region has 16 residues. CDR1 and CDR2 (germline): MNHEY, SVGAGI. The ends were cut back, 0 bases at V and 2 bases at J, with 10 bases in the middle. CDR3 coding DNA: TGTGCCAGCAGTTACTCTCCCAGCGGCAACACCGGGGAGCTGTTTTTT. Protein: CASSYSPSGNTGELFF.

About this clone: An end of the junction does not agree with germline; a read error may underlie this. This CDR3 is CASSLDANYGYTF. CDR3 in DNA: TGCGCCAGCAGCTTGGATGCTAATTATGGCTACACCTTC. The rearrangement links TRBV5-1 to TRBJ1-2; no reliable D call. This CDR3 contains 13 residues. Germline CDR1 SGHRS, CDR2 YFSETQ.